The next 21 T cell receptor beta chains were all read from a single sample in a study of CD8 T cells in ankylosing spondylitis. Overall study findings and caveats: The study identified a TCR beta motif of several highly homologous variants that appeared characteristic of ankylosing spondylitis blood.

Antigens for these TCRs are unknown. TCRdb redid the calling of the 5' RACE reads with MiXCR, one entry per CDR3 protein. The sample consists of about 220,000 distinct CDR3 sequences, 18% of them appearing once. Sample: blood, either unsorted or a sorted T cell fraction (not recorded which). These TCRs come from a male donor with ankylosing spondylitis.

There are a few counts of this clonotype. The rearrangement links TRBV4-1 to TRBJ1-5; a weak D match, TRBD1 (5 bases). CDR1 and CDR2 from the germline V gene are MGHRA and YSYEKL. The CDR3 spans 15 residues. The ends were cut back, 4 bases at V and 0 bases at J, with 10 bases in the middle. The CDR3 protein is CASSLQVDSNQPQHF. The CDR3 DNA reads TGCGCCAGCAGCCTACAGGTGGATAGCAATCAGCCCCAGCATTTT.

The table lists this clonotype with a few counts. V and J are TRBV6-5 and TRBJ2-7, with TRBD1 matching 7 bases. This CDR3 comprises 15 residues. Trimming took 2 bases from V and 4 from J; bases not matched to a gene: 8. Germline CDR1 and CDR2: MNHEY and SVGAGI. The CDR3 bases are TGTGCCAGCAGTTACAGGGGGCCCTTCGGATACGAGCAGTACTTC. Translating gives CASSYRGPFGYEQYF.

The chain uses TRBV12-3 or TRBV12-4 and TRBJ1-3; TRBD1 might be the D (5 bases). The CDR3 runs 15 residues. V lost 4 bases to trimming and J lost 0 bases, with 10 bases between them. Written as DNA, the CDR3 is TGTGCCAGCAGTTGGGGCCGTAGCTCTGGAAACACCATATATTTT. Protein product: CASSWGRSSGNTIYF.

This clonotype was seen only a few times. The chain carries TRBV7-3 and TRBJ2-5; 7 bases agree with TRBD1. V lost 2 bases to trimming and J lost 2 bases; unmatched junction nucleotides: 8. This CDR3 is built from 16 residues. CDR1 is SGHTA, CDR2 FQGTGA, per germline. CDR3 sequence (DNA): TGTGCCAGCAGCTTACGAGGGGGCGAGAGGCAAGAGACCCAGTACTTC. As protein: CASSLRGGERQETQYF.

V and J are TRBV7-8 and TRBJ2-7; D unclear. Germline CDR1 reads SGHVS; CDR2 reads FQNEAQ. The CDR3 contains 14 residues. V lost 3 bases to trimming and J lost 2 bases, with 11 bases between them. The CDR3 is CASSLGLGTYEQYF. In nucleotides, the CDR3 is TGTGCCAGCAGCTTGGGTTTGGGGACCTACGAGCAGTACTTC. The full variable domain, in which reference TRBV7-8 and TRBJ2-7 provide the parts outside the CDR3, is GAGVSQSPRYKVAKRGQDVALRCDPISGHVSLFWYQQALGQGPEFLTYFQNEAQLDKSGLPSDRFFAERPEGSVSTLKIQRTQQEDSAVYLCASSLGLGTYEQYFGPGTRLTVT.

The rearrangement links TRBV5-1 to TRBJ2-7; 7 bases fit TRBD2. V gave up 1 base and J gave up 7 bases; unmatched junction bases: 11. The CDR3 covers 15 residues. Germline CDR1 SGHRS, CDR2 YFSETQ. CDR3 sequence: CASSLFRDYTTEQYF. DNA of the CDR3: TGCGCCAGCAGCTTGTTCCGGGACTACACTACGGAGCAGTACTTC. Drawing the rest from reference TRBV5-1 and TRBJ2-7, the complete variable domain is KAGVTQTPRYLIKTRGQQVTLSCSPISGHRSVSWYQQTPGQGLQFLFEYFSETQRNKGNFPGRFSGRQFSNSRSEMNVSTLELGDSALYLCASSLFRDYTTEQYFGPGTRLTVT.

The chain recombines TRBV4-1 with TRBJ2-1, with 11 bases lining up with TRBD2. Germline-derived CDR1 and CDR2 are MGHRA and YSYEKL. The V gene end was trimmed by 3 bases and the J gene end by 8 bases; junction bases not matched to a gene: 12. This CDR3 is 17 amino acids long. DNA for the CDR3: TGCGCCAGCAGCCACATCTATCGGACTAGCGGGCCGGATGAGCAGTTCTTC. Translated: CASSHIYRTSGPDEQFF.

Only a few counts were recorded for this clonotype. The chain employs TRBV12-5 and TRBJ1-2; a weak D match, TRBD1 (5 bases). Trimming removed 6 bases from V and 6 bases from J, with 14 bases in between. Germline-derived CDR1 and CDR2 are LGHNT and FRNRAP. The CDR3 consists of 13 residues. This CDR3 reads CASGQQGLDGYTF. CDR3 DNA sequence: TGTGCTAGTGGCCAGCAGGGATTAGATGGCTACACCTTC.

The J gene is TRBJ2-5, the V gene TRBV7-8, with 7 bases that match TRBD1. With V trimmed by 1 base and J by 2 bases, 4 bases remained unmatched. CDR1 and CDR2 (germline): SGHVS, FQNEAQ. The CDR3 runs 15 residues. CDR3 protein: CASSLGDRDQETQYF. In nucleotides, the CDR3 is TGTGCCAGCAGCTTAGGGGACAGAGATCAAGAGACCCAGTACTTC.

This clonotype has only a few counts. The chain is built from TRBV27 and TRBJ2-1, with 13 nucleotides matching TRBD2. Germline values: CDR1 MNHEY, CDR2 SMNVEV (reference sequence). The trim removed 6 bases at V and 5 bases at J, leaving 7 bases unmatched. This CDR3 has 16 residues. This CDR3 is CASRKLAGGSNNEQFF. The CDR3 coding sequence is TGTGCCAGCAGGAAACTAGCGGGGGGGAGTAACAATGAGCAGTTCTTC.

This clonotype was observed a handful of times. This chain joins TRBV30 and TRBJ2-2, with a tentative D call TRBD1 (6 bases). Trimming shortened V by 6 bases and J by 4 bases, and 12 bases separated the two germline ends. The CDR3 is 13 residues long. Germline-derived CDR1 and CDR2 are GTSNPN and SVGIG (reference sequence). CDR3 sequence (DNA): TGTGCCTGTCAGGGGCGGGTCACCGGGGAGCTGTTTTTT. It yields the protein CACQGRVTGELFF.

The rearrangement uses TRBV6-5 and TRBJ1-2, with 8 bases aligning to TRBD1. The CDR3 has 12 amino acids. CDR1 is MNHEY, CDR2 SVGAGI, per germline. The V gene end was trimmed by 8 bases and the J gene end by 8 bases; junction bases not matched to a gene: 7. The CDR3: CASSYRGGGYTF. CDR3 DNA sequence: TGTGCCAGCTCATACAGGGGGGGAGGCTACACCTTC.

This chain joins TRBV28 and TRBJ2-7; TRBD2 matches 7 bases. Germline CDR1 is MDHEN and CDR2 is SYDVKM. Trimming at V came to 6 bases and at J to 5 bases, leaving 10 bases not matched to a gene. The CDR3 loop spans 14 amino acids. CDR3 in amino acids: CASRGSGVLHEQYF. CDR3 DNA sequence: TGTGCCAGCAGGGGGAGCGGGGTTCTCCACGAGCAGTACTTC.

This clonotype showed up just a few times. The chain recombines TRBV7-9 with TRBJ2-1; TRBD2 aligns across 9 bases. V dropped 3 bases and J dropped 8; count of bases not matched to a gene: 11. Germline V gene data show CDR1 as SEHNR and CDR2 as FQNEAQ (reference sequence). The CDR3 spans 16 residues. The CDR3 DNA reads TGTGCCAGCAGCTTCGTAGCGGGGGCCTTGCCGCATGAGCAGTTCTTC. Translation: CASSFVAGALPHEQFF.

V and J are TRBV7-9 and TRBJ2-2; D might be TRBD2 (5 bases). CDR1 SEHNR and CDR2 FQNEAQ come from the germline V gene (reference sequence). Trimming cost V 10 bases and J 6 bases, with 12 bases left between them. CDR3 length equals 12 residues. The CDR3 loop is CATGGTAGELFF. CDR3 DNA: TGTGCCACCGGAGGAACGGCCGGGGAGCTGTTTTTT. Combining the CDR3 with reference TRBV7-9 and TRBJ2-2 gives the whole variable domain DTGVSQNPRHKITKRGQNVTFRCDPISEHNRLYWYRQTLGQGPEFLTYFQNEAQLEKSRLLSDRFSAERPKGSFSTLEIQRTEQGDSAMYLCATGGTAGELFFGEGSRLTVL.

The CDR3 DNA reads TGCGCCAGCAGCCAAGGGATAGCACAGGACGCTTTCTTT. It is translated as CASSQGIAQDAFF. The chain uses TRBV4-1 and TRBJ1-1; weak D call: TRBD1 (5 bases). The V end lost 1 base, the J end lost 11 bases, and 14 bases lay between the germline ends. This CDR3 contains 13 residues. Germline V gives CDR1 MGHRA, CDR2 YSYEKL.

This clonotype was detected a few times. The CDR3 loop reads CASSLATGAGELFF. The CDR3 region has the DNA TGCGCCAGCAGCTTGGCCACGGGTGCCGGGGAGCTGTTTTTT. V usage is TRBV5-1 and J usage is TRBJ2-2; no firm D call. The CDR3 runs to 14 residues. From germline, CDR1 is SGHRS and CDR2 YFSETQ. V was shortened by 0 bases and J by 6 bases, with 9 bases between the two germline ends.

This clonotype was seen a handful of times. The V gene is TRBV4-2, the J gene TRBJ2-1, with 8 bases lining up with TRBD2. The ends lost 0 bases at V and 2 bases at J; junction bases unmatched: 3. CDR3 size: 16 residues. Germline lookup yields CDR1 LGHNA and CDR2 YNFKEQ. Written as DNA, the CDR3 is TGTGCCAGCAGCCAAGATACGGGAGGGACCTACAATGAGCAGTTCTTC. Translation gives CASSQDTGGTYNEQFF.

This clonotype was observed a handful of times. The V call is TRBV13, the J call TRBJ2-7; 7 bases map to TRBD1. Germline lookup yields CDR1 PRHDT and CDR2 FYEKMQ (reference sequence). The CDR3 runs to 14 residues. Trimming at V came to 5 bases and at J to 4 bases, leaving 8 bases not matched to a gene. CDR3 sequence reads: CASSPGTEVYEQYF. The DNA of the CDR3 is TGTGCCAGCAGCCCCGGGACAGAAGTTTACGAGCAGTACTTC. Together with reference TRBV13 and TRBJ2-7, the CDR3 gives the full variable domain: AAGVIQSPRHLIKEKRETATLKCYPIPRHDTVYWYQQGPGQDPQFLISFYEKMQSDKGSIPDRFSAQQFSDYHSELNMSSLELGDSALYFCASSPGTEVYEQYFGPGTRLTVT.

The rearrangement joins TRBV30 to TRBJ2-5; TRBD2 might be the D (6 bases). This CDR3 has 18 residues. V lost 1 base, J lost 0 bases, and 21 bases lay in between. CDR1 and CDR2 (germline): GTSNPN, SVGIG (reference sequence). The CDR3 coding sequence is TGTGCCTGGAGTGACCCAGCAACGGGGGAATCGTACCAAGAGACCCAGTACTTC. This sequence encodes CAWSDPATGESYQETQYF.

This clonotype was found many times. This chain connects TRBV6-1 to TRBJ1-1, with TRBD1 matching over 9 bases. The ends lost 5 bases at V and 4 bases at J; junction bases unmatched: 8. The germline V gene encodes CDR1 MNHNS and CDR2 SASEGT. CDR3 size: 15 residues. The CDR3 DNA reads TGTGCCAGCAGTCTTGAGGGACAGGGAGGCACTGAAGCTTTCTTT. It is translated as CASSLEGQGGTEAFF.